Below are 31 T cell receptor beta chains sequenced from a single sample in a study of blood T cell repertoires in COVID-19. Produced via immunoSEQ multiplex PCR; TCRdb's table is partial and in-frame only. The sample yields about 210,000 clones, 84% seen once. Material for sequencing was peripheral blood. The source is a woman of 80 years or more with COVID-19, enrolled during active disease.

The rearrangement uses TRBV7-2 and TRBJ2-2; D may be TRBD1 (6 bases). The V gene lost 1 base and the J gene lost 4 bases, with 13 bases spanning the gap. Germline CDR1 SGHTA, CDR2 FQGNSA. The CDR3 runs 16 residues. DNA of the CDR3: TGTGCCAGCAGCTTAGTTGGGGGCGCGTCCACCGGGGAGCTGTTTTTT. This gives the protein CASSLVGGASTGELFF.

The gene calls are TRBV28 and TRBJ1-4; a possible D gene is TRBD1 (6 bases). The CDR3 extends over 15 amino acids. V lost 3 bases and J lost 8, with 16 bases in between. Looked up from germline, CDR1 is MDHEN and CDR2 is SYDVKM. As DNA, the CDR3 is TGTGCCAGCAGTTTGCTCACAGGGAAAAGCGAAAAACTGTTTTTT. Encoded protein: CASSLLTGKSEKLFF.

CDR3 protein: CASSKDGGGTDTQYF. CDR3 bases: TGCGCCAGCAGCAAAGATGGCGGGGGCACAGATACGCAGTATTTT. V usage is TRBV5-1 and J usage is TRBJ2-3; tentatively, D is TRBD2 (6 bases). This CDR3 has 15 amino acids. The germline V and J ends were trimmed by 4 bases and 1 base, with 13 bases remaining between them. Germline CDR1 SGHRS, CDR2 YFSETQ.

The CDR3 nucleotides are TGTGCCAGCATCTTGACGAGTGGGACAGGGGGTGGCTACACCTTC. This sequence encodes CASILTSGTGGGYTF. The genes are TRBV6-6 and TRBJ1-2; 11 nucleotides agree with TRBD1. Germline V gives CDR1 MNHNY, CDR2 SVGAGI (reference sequence). The CDR3 contains 15 residues. V lost 7 bases to trimming and J lost 7 bases; unmatched junction nucleotides: 11.

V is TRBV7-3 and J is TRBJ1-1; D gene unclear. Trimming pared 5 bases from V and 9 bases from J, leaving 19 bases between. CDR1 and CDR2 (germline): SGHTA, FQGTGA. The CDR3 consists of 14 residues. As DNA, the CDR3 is TGTGCCAGCAGCCCCATGGAGAGCTCTTTGAAAGCTTTCTTT. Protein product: CASSPMESSLKAFF.

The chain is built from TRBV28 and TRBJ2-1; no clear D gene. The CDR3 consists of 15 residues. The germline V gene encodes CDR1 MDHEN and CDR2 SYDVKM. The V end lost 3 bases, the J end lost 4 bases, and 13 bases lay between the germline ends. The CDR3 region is CASSFYRLGYNEQFF. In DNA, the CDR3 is TGTGCCAGCAGTTTCTACCGGCTAGGTTACAATGAGCAGTTCTTC.

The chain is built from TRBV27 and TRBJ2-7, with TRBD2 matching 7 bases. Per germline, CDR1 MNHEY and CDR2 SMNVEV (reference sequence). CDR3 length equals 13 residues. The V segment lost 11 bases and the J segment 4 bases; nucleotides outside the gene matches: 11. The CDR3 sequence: CASHRASGYEQYF. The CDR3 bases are TGTGCCTCGCATCGAGCTAGCGGTTACGAGCAGTACTTC.

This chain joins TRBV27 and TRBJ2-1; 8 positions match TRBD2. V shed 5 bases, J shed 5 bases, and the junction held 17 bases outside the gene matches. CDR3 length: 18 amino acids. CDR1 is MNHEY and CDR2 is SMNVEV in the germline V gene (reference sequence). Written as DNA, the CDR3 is TGTGCCAGCAGTGTTACGGGAGTCGGGAGGGCCCCCCACAATGAGCAGTTCTTC. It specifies CASSVTGVGRAPHNEQFF.

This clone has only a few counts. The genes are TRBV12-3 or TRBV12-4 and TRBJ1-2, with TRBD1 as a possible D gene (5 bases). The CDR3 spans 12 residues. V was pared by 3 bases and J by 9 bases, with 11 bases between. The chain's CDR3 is CASSLGQGRYTF. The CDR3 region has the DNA TGTGCCAGCAGTTTGGGCCAGGGTCGCTACACCTTC.

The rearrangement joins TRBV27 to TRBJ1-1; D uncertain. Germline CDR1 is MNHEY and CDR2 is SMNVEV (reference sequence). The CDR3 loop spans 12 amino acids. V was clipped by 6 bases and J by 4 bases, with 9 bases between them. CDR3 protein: CASRRSGTEAFF. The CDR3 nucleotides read TGTGCCAGCAGGAGAAGTGGCACTGAAGCTTTCTTT.

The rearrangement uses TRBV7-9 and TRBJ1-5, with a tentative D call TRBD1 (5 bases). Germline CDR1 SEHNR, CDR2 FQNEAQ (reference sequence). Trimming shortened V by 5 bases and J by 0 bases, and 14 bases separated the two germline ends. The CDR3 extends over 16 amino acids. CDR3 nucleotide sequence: TGTGCCAGCAGCCCTGTTTTGCAGGGTAGCAATCAGCCCCAGCATTTT. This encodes CASSPVLQGSNQPQHF.

CDR3 amino acids: CASSHTRQGIYEQYF. CDR3 nucleotides: TGTGCCAGCAGTCACACGAGACAGGGTATCTACGAGCAGTACTTC. The V gene is TRBV6-5, the J gene TRBJ2-7, with 7 positions matching TRBD1. Germline values: CDR1 MNHEY, CDR2 SVGAGI. After removal of 5 bases from V and 3 bases from J, the junction contained 10 bases not matched to a gene. This CDR3 spans 15 amino acids.

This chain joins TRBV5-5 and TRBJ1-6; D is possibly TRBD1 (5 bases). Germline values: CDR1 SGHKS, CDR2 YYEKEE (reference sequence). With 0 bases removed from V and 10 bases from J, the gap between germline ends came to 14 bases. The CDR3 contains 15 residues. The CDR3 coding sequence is TGTGCCAGCAGCTTGGAGCGGGCAGGGAAGTCACCCCTCCACTTT. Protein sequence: CASSLERAGKSPLHF.

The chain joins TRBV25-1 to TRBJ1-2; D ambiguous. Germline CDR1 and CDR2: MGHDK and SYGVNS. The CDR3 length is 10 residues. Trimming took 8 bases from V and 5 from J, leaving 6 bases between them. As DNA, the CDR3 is TGTGCCAGCTTCGGGTATGGCTACACCTTC. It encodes CASFGYGYTF.

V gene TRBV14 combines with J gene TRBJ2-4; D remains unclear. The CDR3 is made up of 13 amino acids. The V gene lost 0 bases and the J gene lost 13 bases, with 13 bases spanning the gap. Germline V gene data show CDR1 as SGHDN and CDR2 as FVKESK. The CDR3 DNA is TGTGCCAGCAGCCAAGATCAGGCCCGGATGCAGTACTTC. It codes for CASSQDQARMQYF.

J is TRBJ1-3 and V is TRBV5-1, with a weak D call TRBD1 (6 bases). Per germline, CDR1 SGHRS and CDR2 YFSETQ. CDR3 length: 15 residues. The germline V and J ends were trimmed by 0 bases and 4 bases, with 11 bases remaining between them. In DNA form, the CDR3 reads TGCGCCAGCAGCTTGGAAACAGGGAAAGGAAACACCATATATTTT. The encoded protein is CASSLETGKGNTIYF.

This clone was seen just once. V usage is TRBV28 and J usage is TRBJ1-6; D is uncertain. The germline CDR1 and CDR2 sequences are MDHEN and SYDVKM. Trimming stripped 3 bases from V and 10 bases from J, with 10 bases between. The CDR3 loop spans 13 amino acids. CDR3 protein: CASSLTGNSPLHF. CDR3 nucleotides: TGTGCCAGCAGTTTGACGGGGAACTCACCCCTCCACTTT.

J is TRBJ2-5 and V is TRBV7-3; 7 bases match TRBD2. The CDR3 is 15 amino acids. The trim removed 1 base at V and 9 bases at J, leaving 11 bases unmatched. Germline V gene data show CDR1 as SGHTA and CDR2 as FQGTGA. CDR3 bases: TGTGCCAGCAGCTTAATGGCCGGACCCCGGGGGGCCCAGTACTTC. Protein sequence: CASSLMAGPRGAQYF.

The DNA for the CDR3 is TGTGCCAGTCGGACAGGACAGGTGGTAACTGAAGCTTTCTTT. The encoded protein is CASRTGQVVTEAFF. This chain links TRBV19 with TRBJ1-1; TRBD1 matches 7 bases. The CDR3 covers 14 residues. V trimming: 8 bases; J trimming: 5 bases; junction bases outside the gene matches: 11. Germline V CDR1 and CDR2: LNHDA, SQIVND (reference sequence).

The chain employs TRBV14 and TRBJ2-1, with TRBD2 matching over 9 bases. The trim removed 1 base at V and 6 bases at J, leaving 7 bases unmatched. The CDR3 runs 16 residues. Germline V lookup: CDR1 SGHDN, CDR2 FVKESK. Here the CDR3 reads CASSQVTGTSLNEQFF. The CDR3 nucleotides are TGTGCCAGCAGCCAAGTAACCGGGACTAGCCTCAATGAGCAGTTCTTC.

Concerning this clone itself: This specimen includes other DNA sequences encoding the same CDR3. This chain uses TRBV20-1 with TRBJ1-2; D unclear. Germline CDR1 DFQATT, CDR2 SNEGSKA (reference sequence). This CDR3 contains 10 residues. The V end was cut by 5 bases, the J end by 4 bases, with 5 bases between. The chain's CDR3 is CSAPSYGYTF. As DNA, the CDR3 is TGCAGTGCTCCTAGCTATGGCTACACCTTC.

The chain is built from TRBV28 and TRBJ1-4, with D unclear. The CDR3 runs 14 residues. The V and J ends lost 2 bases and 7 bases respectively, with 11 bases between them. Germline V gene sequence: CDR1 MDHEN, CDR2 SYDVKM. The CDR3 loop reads CASSLNARGEKLFF. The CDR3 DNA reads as TGTGCCAGCAGTTTAAATGCAAGAGGTGAAAAACTGTTTTTT.

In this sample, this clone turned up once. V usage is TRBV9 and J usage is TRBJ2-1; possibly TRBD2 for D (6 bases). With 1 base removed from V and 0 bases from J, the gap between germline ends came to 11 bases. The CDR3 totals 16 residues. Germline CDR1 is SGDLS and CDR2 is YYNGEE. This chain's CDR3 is CASSVSGVSSYNEQFF. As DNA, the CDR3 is TGTGCCAGCAGCGTATCGGGGGTAAGCTCCTACAATGAGCAGTTCTTC.

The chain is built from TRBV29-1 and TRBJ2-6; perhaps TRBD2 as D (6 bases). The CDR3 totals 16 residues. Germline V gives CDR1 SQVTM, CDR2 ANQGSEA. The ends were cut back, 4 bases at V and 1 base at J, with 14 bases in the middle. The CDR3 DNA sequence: TGCAGCGTTGTCGGGACGGGGAGGTCTGGGGCCAACGTCCTGACTTTC. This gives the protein CSVVGTGRSGANVLTF.

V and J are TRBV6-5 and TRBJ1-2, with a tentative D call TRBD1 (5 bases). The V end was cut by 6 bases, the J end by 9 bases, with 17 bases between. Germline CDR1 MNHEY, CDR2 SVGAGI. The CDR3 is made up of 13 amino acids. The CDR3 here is CASSETDRRSYTF. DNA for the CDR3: TGTGCCAGCAGCGAGACAGACCGCCGAAGCTACACCTTC.

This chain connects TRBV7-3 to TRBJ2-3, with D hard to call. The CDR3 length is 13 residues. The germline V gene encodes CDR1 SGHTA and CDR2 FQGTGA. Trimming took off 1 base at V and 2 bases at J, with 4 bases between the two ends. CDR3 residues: CASSLIYTDTQYF. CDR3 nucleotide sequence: TGTGCCAGCAGCTTAATCTACACAGATACGCAGTATTTT.

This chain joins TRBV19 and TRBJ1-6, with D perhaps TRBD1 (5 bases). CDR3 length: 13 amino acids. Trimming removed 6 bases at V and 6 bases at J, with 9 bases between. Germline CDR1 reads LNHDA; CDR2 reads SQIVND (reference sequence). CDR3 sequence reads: CASSETVNSPLHF. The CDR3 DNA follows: TGTGCCAGTAGCGAGACAGTTAATTCACCCCTCCACTTT.

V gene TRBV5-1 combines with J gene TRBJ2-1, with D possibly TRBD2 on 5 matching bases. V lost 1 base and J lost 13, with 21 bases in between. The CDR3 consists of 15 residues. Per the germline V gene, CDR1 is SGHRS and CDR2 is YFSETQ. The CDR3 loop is CASSLTRADTMRQFF. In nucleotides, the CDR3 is TGCGCCAGCAGCTTGACTAGGGCTGATACAATGAGACAGTTCTTC.

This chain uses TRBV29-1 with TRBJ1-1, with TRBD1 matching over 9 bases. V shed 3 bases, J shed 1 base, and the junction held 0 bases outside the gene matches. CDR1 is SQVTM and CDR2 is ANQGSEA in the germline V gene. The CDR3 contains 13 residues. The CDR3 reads CSVEDRGNTEAFF. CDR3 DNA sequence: TGCAGCGTTGAGGACAGGGGGAACACTGAAGCTTTCTTT.

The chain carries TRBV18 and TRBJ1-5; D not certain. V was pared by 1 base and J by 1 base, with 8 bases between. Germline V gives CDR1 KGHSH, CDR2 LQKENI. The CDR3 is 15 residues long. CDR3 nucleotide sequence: TGTGCCAGCTCACCACGAGAGGGAAGCAATCAGCCCCAGCATTTT. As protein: CASSPREGSNQPQHF.

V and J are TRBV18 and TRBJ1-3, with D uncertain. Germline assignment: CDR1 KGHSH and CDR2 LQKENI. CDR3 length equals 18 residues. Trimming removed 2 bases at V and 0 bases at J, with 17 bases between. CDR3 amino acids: CASSPKYPSALSGNTIYF. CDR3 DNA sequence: TGTGCCAGCTCACCAAAGTACCCCAGTGCCCTCTCTGGAAACACCATATATTTT.